This TCR beta chain was identified in a study of OX40 agonist ivuxolimab in advanced cancers. Overall study findings and caveats: Clonal expansion in partial responders at 0.1-3.0 mg/kg ranked among the lowest.

On this clone: Its antigen is still unknown.

TCRdb keeps only in-frame clones here, not all; method: immunoSEQ multiplex PCR. The table lists around 70,000 clones, roughly four fifths of them singletons. Peripheral blood came from all dose cohorts at three timepoints. Deletions cut 7 bases from V and 6 bases from J, with 15 bases between. The CDR3 length is 13 residues. The receptor was derived from an adult with an advanced solid tumor such as melanoma, head and neck, liver or kidney cancer. The chain couples TRBV23-1 to TRBJ1-2; D is ambiguous. TRBV23-1 is noted as an ORF with a role that remains uncertain. Sample: CD4+ or CD8+ T cells sorted from blood, taken in a trial of the OX40 agonist ivuxolimab. The CDR3 nucleotides read TGCGCCAGCACGGGGTCCGACGGTAATGGCTACACCTTC. It yields the protein CASTGSDGNGYTF.